The clone carrying this TCR beta chain was recorded a few times. Methods used by the authors: A typical sample had roughly 96,000 TCRs, with 23,224 to 690,600 overall. MiXCR, applied by TCRdb to the RACE reads, yields one record per CDR3 protein. In this record, the V and J calls reflect TCRdb's handling and not the investigators' own analysis. The table records 380,000 or so distinct CDR3 sequences, about 4.4% of them present only once. Specified time point: patch test 1, 2 weeks after DPC sensitization. Treatment specified: therapeutic diphenylcyclopropenone sensitization with weekly scalp DPC. Donation of samples came from alopecia patients who were 18 to 70 years old and suitable for DPC. The V end lost 4 bases, the J end lost 5 bases, and 6 bases lay between the germline ends. CDR1 MDHEN and CDR2 SYDVKM come from the germline V gene. The CDR3 spans 13 residues. This record comes from a study of human T cells and chemical hapten exposure.

Material: whole blood, obtained in connection with sensitization to the hapten diphenylcyclopropenone (DPC). J is TRBJ2-6 and V is TRBV28; TRBD1 might be the D (5 bases). The clonotype was recovered from a woman aged 45-60 years with alopecia areata. Some clones in this sample may be carry-over from other donors' samples. The CDR3, as DNA: TGTGCCAGCAGTTGGGGCAGGGCCAACGTCCTGACTTTC. This translates into CASSWGRANVLTF.